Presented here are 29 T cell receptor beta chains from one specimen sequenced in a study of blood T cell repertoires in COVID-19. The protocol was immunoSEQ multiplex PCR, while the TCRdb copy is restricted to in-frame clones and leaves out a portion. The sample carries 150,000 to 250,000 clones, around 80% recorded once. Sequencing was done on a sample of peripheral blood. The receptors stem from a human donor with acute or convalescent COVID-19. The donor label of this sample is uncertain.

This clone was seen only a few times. DNA of the CDR3: TGTGCCAGCAGTGTTGAAGCGGGTCAGCCCCAGCATTTT. It yields the protein CASSVEAGQPQHF. The rearrangement links TRBV2 to TRBJ1-5; D uncertain. Germline lookup yields CDR1 SNHLY and CDR2 FYNNEI. Between the trimmed V and J ends, which lost 4 bases and 6 bases, there was a span of 10 bases. This CDR3 spans 13 amino acids.

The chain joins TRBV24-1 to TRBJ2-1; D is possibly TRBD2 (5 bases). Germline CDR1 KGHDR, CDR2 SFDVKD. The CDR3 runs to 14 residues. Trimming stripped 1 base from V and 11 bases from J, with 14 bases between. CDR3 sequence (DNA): TGTGCCACCAGTGATTTTAGCGTCCGGTCTAAGCAGTTCTTC. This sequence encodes CATSDFSVRSKQFF.

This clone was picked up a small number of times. The CDR3 is CASTGSAYGYTF. The CDR3 coding sequence is TGTGCCAGCACGGGGTCCGCCTATGGCTACACCTTC. The V call is TRBV28, the J call TRBJ1-2; D unclear. The germline gives CDR1 MDHEN, CDR2 SYDVKM. Trimming stripped 7 bases from V and 4 bases from J, with 10 bases between. This CDR3 comprises 12 residues.

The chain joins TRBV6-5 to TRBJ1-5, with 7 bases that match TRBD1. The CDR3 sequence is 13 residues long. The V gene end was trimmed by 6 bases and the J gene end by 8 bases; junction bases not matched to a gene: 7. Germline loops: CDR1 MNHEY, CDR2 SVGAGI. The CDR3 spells CASSLQGLEPQHF. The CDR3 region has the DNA TGTGCCAGCAGCTTACAGGGGTTGGAGCCCCAGCATTTT.

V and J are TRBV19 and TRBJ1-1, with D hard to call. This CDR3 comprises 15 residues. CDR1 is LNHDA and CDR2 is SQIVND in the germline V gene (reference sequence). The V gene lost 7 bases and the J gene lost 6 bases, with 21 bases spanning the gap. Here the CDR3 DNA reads TGTGCCAGTACCAAAGGGCCGGGGTATGAGGCTGAAGCTTTCTTT. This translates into CASTKGPGYEAEAFF.

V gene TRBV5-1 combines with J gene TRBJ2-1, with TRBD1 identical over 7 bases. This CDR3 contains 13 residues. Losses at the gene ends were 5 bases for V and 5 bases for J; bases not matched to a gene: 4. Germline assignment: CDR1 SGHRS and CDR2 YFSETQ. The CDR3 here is CASRTGLNNEQFF. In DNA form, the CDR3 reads TGCGCCAGCAGGACAGGGTTAAACAATGAGCAGTTCTTC.

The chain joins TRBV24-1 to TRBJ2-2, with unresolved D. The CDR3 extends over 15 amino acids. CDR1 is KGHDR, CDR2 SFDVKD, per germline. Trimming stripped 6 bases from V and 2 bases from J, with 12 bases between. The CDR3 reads CATSSTYSNTGELFF. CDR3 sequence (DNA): TGTGCCACCAGTAGCACTTACAGCAACACCGGGGAGCTGTTTTTT.

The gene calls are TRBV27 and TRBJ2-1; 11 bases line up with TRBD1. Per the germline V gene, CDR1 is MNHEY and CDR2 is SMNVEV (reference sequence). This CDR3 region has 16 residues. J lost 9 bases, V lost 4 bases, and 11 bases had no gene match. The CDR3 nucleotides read TGTGCCAGCAGTTCTGCCGGGACAGGGGGTAAGTTTGAGCAGTTCTTC. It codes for CASSSAGTGGKFEQFF.

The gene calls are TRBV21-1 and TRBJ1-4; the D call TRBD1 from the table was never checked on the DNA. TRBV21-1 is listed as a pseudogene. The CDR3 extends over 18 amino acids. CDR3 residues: CASSANRGHRVGAEKLFF. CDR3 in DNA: TGTGCCAGCAGCGCGAACAGGGGACACCGTGTGGGGGCCGAAAAACTGTTTTTT.

The CDR3 reads CASSTGVGGYTF. In nucleotides, the CDR3 is TGTGCCAGCAGCACAGGGGTCGGTGGCTACACCTTC. The rearrangement uses TRBV9 and TRBJ1-2; 7 bases line up with TRBD1. Germline V CDR1 and CDR2: SGDLS, YYNGEE. V was clipped by 4 bases and J by 7 bases; unmatched bases: 4. The CDR3 has 12 amino acids.

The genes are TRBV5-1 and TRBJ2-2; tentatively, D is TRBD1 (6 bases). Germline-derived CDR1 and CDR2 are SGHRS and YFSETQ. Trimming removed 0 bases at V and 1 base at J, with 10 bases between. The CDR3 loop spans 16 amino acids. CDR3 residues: CASSLGVGGNTGELFF. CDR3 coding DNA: TGCGCCAGCAGCTTGGGAGTAGGGGGGAACACCGGGGAGCTGTTTTTT.

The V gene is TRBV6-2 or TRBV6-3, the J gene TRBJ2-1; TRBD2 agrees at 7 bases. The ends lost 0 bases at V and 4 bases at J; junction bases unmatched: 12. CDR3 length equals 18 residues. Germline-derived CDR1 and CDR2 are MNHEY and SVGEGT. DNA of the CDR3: TGTGCCAGCAGTTACTCCCCAAGGCTTGGCGGGGGATACAATGAGCAGTTCTTC. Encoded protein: CASSYSPRLGGGYNEQFF.

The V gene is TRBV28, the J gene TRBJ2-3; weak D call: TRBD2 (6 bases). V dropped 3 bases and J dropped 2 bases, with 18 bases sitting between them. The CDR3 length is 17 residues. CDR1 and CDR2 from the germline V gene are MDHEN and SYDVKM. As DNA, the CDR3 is TGTGCCAGCAGTTTGCTCGGCGGGGCCCCATTCACAGATACGCAGTATTTT. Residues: CASSLLGGAPFTDTQYF.

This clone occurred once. This chain's CDR3 is CASSQGGGRFTEAFF. CDR3 nucleotide sequence: TGCGCCAGCAGCCAAGGAGGCGGGCGGTTCACTGAAGCTTTCTTT. The chain combines TRBV4-3 with TRBJ1-1, with D unclear. This CDR3 region has 15 residues. Germline loops: CDR1 LGHNA, CDR2 YSLEER. V shed 1 base and J shed 4 bases, with 13 bases lying between them.

The DNA of the CDR3 is TGTGCCAGCAGCCCCTGGGGGGACCCCTCGTCGGAGCAGTACTTC. Residues: CASSPWGDPSSEQYF. V and J are TRBV9 and TRBJ2-7; D is possibly TRBD2 (6 bases). Trimming took 4 bases from V and 7 from J, leaving 21 bases between them. The CDR3 is made up of 15 amino acids. Germline V gives CDR1 SGDLS, CDR2 YYNGEE. The complete variable domain, with remaining parts taken from reference TRBV9 and TRBJ2-7, reads DSGVTQTPKHLITATGQRVTLRCSPRSGDLSVYWYQQSLDQGLQFLIQYYNGEERAKGNILERFSAQQFPDLHSELNLSSLELGDSALYFCASSPWGDPSSEQYFGPGTRLTVT.

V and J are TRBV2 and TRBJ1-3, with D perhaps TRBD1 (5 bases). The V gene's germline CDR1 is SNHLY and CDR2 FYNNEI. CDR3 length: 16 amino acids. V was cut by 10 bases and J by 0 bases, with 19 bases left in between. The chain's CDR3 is CATSLRRQISGNTIYF. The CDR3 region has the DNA TGTGCCACCTCCCTAAGGCGACAGATCTCTGGAAACACCATATATTTT.

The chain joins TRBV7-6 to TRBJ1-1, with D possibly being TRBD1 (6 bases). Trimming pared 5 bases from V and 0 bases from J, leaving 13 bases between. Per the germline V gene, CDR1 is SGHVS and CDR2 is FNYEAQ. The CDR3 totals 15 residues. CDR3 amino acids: CASSPQTGLNTEAFF. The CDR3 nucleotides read TGTGCCAGCAGCCCCCAGACAGGACTGAACACTGAAGCTTTCTTT.

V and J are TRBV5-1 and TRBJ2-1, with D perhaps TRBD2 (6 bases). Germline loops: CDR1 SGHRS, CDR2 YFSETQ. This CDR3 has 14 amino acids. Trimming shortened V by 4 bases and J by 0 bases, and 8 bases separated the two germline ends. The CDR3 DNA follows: TGCGCCAGCAGCGGCGGGGCCTCCTACAATGAGCAGTTCTTC. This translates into CASSGGASYNEQFF.

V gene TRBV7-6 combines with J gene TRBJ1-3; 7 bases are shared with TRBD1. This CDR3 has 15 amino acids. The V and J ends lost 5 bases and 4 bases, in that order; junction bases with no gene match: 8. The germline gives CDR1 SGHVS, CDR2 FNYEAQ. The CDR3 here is CASSRGQERGNTIYF. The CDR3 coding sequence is TGTGCCAGCAGCCGCGGACAGGAGCGGGGAAACACCATATATTTT.

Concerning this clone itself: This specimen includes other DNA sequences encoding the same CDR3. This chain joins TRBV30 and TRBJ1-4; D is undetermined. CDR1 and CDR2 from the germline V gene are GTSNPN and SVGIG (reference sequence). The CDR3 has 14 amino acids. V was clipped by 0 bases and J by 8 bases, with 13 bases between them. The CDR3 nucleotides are TGTGCCTGGAGTGTACCCGGGAGTGGGGAAAAACTGTTTTTT. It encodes CAWSVPGSGEKLFF.

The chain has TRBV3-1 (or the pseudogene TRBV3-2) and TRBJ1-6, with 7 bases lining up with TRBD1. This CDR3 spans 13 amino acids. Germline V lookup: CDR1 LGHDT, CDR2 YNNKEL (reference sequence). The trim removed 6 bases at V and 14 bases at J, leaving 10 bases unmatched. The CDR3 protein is CASRTEGDRALHF. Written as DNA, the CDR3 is TGTGCCAGCAGGACCGAAGGAGACAGGGCCCTCCACTTT.

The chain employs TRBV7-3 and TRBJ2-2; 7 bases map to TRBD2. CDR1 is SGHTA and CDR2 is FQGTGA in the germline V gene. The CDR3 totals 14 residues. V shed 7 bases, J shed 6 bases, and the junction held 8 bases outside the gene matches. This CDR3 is CASTTRAGAGELFF. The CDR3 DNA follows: TGTGCCAGCACCACCAGGGCGGGGGCCGGGGAGCTGTTTTTT.

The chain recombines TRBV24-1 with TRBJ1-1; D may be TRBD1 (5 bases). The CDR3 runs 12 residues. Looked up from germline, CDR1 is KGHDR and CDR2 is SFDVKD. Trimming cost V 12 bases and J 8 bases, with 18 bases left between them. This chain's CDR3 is CAHGGRGREAFF. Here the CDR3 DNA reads TGTGCCCACGGGGGTAGGGGCCGCGAAGCTTTCTTT.

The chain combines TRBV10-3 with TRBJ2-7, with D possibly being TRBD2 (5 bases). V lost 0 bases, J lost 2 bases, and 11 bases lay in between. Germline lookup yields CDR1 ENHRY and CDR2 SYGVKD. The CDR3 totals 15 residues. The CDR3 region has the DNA TGTGCCATCAGTGAGTCGGTCAGGAGGACCTACGAGCAGTACTTC. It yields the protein CAISESVRRTYEQYF.

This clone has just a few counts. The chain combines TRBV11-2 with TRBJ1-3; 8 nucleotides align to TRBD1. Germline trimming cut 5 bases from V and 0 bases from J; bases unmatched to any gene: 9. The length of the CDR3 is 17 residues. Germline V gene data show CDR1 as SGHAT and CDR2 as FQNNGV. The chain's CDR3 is CASSATRTGSSGNTIYF. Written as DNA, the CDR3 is TGTGCCAGCAGCGCAACCCGGACAGGGAGCTCTGGAAACACCATATATTTT.

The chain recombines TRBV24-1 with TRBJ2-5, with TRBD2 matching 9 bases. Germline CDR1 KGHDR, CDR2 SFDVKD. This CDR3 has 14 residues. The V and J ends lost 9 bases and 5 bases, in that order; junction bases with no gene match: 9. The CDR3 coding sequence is TGTGCCACCTCAGTCGGGACTAGCTGGGAGACCCAGTACTTC. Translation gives CATSVGTSWETQYF.

The CDR3, as DNA: TGTGCCATCAGTCGCGACAAGTATAGCAATCAGCCCCAGCATTTT. Protein product: CAISRDKYSNQPQHF. The J gene is TRBJ1-5, the V gene TRBV10-3; D remains ambiguous. The CDR3 spans 15 residues. Trimming shortened V by 5 bases and J by 0 bases, and 11 bases separated the two germline ends. CDR1 is ENHRY, CDR2 SYGVKD, per germline.

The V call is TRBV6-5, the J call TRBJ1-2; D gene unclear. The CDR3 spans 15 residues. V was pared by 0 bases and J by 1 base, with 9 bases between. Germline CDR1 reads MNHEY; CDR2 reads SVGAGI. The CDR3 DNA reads TGTGCCAGCAGTTACTCGAGCACCTATAACTATGGCTACACCTTC. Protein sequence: CASSYSSTYNYGYTF.

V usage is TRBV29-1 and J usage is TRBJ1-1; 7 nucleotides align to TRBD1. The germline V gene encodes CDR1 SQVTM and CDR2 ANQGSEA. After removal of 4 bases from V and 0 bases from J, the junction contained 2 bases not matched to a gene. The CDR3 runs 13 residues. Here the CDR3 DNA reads TGCAGCGTTGGCGGGACAGTGAACACTGAAGCTTTCTTT. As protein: CSVGGTVNTEAFF.